Listed below are T cell receptor beta chains from one sample, sequenced in a study of shared clonotypes between healthy human individuals. The repertoire was sequenced with immunoSEQ multiplex PCR; TCRdb's copy has only in-frame clones and lacks some. The sample shows about 1 million clones, under 80% of them seen only once. The sequenced sample was memory CD4+ T cells sorted from blood. The receptor set was obtained from a man aged 18 to 29 in good health. CDR3s include the opening cysteine and the closing phenylalanine or tryptophan. Each record gives: CDR3 length, D gene, V gene, clone size, J gene, CDR3 protein, CDR3 DNA. The D gene is left open where the match is weak. Some rows have no size entry. The others give once, few or many, or a class for an expanded clone.

13	NA	TRBV7-9	NA	TRBJ2-5	CASSTRNTETQYF	TGTGCCAGCAGCACCAGAAACACTGAGACCCAGTACTTC
13	NA	TRBV10-2	few	TRBJ2-6	CASAGTGANVLTF	TGCGCCAGCGCGGGGACTGGGGCCAACGTCCTGACTTTC
14	TRBD1	TRBV18	NA	TRBJ1-2	CASSPQGQDGGYTF	TGTGCCAGCTCACCACAGGGACAGGATGGCGGCTACACCTTC
14	NA	TRBV5-1	once	TRBJ2-2	CASKLSGDTGELFF	TGCGCCAGCAAGCTGTCGGGGGACACCGGGGAGCTGTTTTTT
13	NA	TRBV7-2	NA	TRBJ2-7	CASSLGLGYEQYF	TGTGCCAGCAGCCTTGGACTGGGCTACGAGCAGTACTTC
14	NA	TRBV28	NA	TRBJ1-5	CASREGWSNQPQHF	TGTGCCAGCAGGGAGGGGTGGAGCAATCAGCCCCAGCATTTT
15	TRBD1	TRBV19	NA	TRBJ2-7	CASSAPDRASYEQYF	TGTGCCAGTAGCGCCCCCGACAGGGCCTCCTACGAGCAGTACTTC
17	NA	TRBV18	NA	TRBJ1-3	CASSPDIRGAPGNTIYF	TGTGCCAGCTCACCCGACATACGGGGGGCACCTGGAAACACCATATATTTT
16	NA	TRBV18	many	TRBJ2-5	CASSPVDIPVGETQYF	TGTGCCAGCTCACCAGTTGACATCCCCGTGGGGGAGACCCAGTACTTC
14	NA	TRBV11-2	many	TRBJ2-7	CASSLIGMYYEQYF	TGTGCCAGCAGCTTAATAGGGATGTACTACGAGCAGTACTTC
14	NA	TRBV19	NA	TRBJ1-4	CASSLSSRYEKLFF	TGTGCCAGTAGTCTTTCCAGCCGATATGAAAAACTGTTTTTT
12	TRBD2	TRBV30	NA	TRBJ2-3	CAWKGLADTQYF	TGTGCCTGGAAGGGACTAGCGGATACGCAGTATTTT
15	TRBD1	TRBV28	NA	TRBJ2-7	CASSLGQGGSYEQYF	TGTGCCAGCAGTTTAGGACAGGGGGGATCCTACGAGCAGTACTTC
11	NA	TRBV2	once	TRBJ2-7	CASKNRQEQYF	TGTGCCAGCAAGAACCGGCAGGAGCAGTACTTC
16	TRBD2	TRBV7-2	NA	TRBJ2-2	CASSLRTLAGTGELFF	TGTGCCAGCAGCTTGAGGACACTAGCGGGAACCGGGGAGCTGTTTTTT
16	TRBD1	TRBV7-9	NA	TRBJ2-3	CASSSDTGVRTDTQYF	TGTGCCAGCAGCTCCGACACAGGGGTCCGCACAGATACGCAGTATTTT
14	NA	TRBV30	NA	TRBJ2-5	CAWSAGLRLETQYF	TGTGCCTGGAGTGCCGGCCTGCGGTTGGAGACCCAGTACTTC
13	NA	TRBV6-1	few	TRBJ1-2	CASREGAIYGYTF	TGTGCCAGCAGAGAGGGAGCCATCTATGGCTACACCTTC
14	NA	TRBV5-6	NA	TRBJ1-2	CASSLSAGFQGYTF	TGTGCCAGCAGCTTATCGGCCGGCTTCCAAGGCTACACCTTC
16	NA	TRBV15	NA	TRBJ1-4	CATSRDPRGPNEKLFF	TGTGCCACCAGCAGAGATCCTCGAGGACCTAATGAAAAACTGTTTTTT
15	NA	TRBV7-2	NA	TRBJ1-1	CASSLAIQGGTEAFF	TGTGCCAGCAGCTTAGCGATTCAGGGTGGCACTGAAGCTTTCTTT
14	NA	TRBV30	NA	TRBJ1-4	CAWSVKSTGEKLFF	TGTGCCTGGAGTGTGAAGTCGACGGGTGAAAAACTGTTTTTT
14	TRBD2	TRBV30	few	TRBJ2-1	CAWSAPGLDGEQFF	TGTGCCTGGAGTGCCCCCGGACTAGACGGTGAGCAGTTCTTC
16	NA	TRBV19	NA	TRBJ2-4	CASSPRGNGGKNIQYF	TGTGCCAGTTCCCCTCGGGGGAATGGGGGCAAAAACATTCAGTACTTC
17	TRBD2	TRBV5-1	NA	TRBJ2-1	CASSGFSGRASYNEQFF	TGCGCCAGCAGCGGATTCAGCGGGAGGGCCTCCTACAATGAGCAGTTCTTC
15	NA	TRBV6-1	NA	TRBJ2-1	CASSVDRSPYNEQFF	TGTGCCAGCAGTGTTGACAGGTCCCCTTACAATGAGCAGTTCTTC
14	TRBD1	TRBV7-9	NA	TRBJ2-7	CASTPGQGAREQYF	TGTGCCAGCACCCCGGGGCAGGGGGCGCGGGAGCAGTACTTC
13	TRBD1	TRBV6-5	few	TRBJ1-5	CATRQGGNQPQHF	TGTGCCACCCGACAGGGAGGGAATCAGCCCCAGCATTTT
12	NA	TRBV27	NA	TRBJ1-4	CASRATNEKLFF	TGTGCCAGCAGGGCAACTAATGAAAAACTGTTTTTT
15	NA	TRBV23-1	NA	TRBJ2-7	CASSHLRVPSYEQYF	TGCGCCAGCAGTCACCTCCGGGTTCCCTCCTACGAGCAGTACTTC
16	NA	TRBV19	NA	TRBJ1-3	CASSIFWESSGNTIYF	TGTGCCAGTAGTATATTTTGGGAGAGCTCTGGAAACACCATATATTTT
16	TRBD2	TRBV7-9	NA	TRBJ2-1	CASSLDGGGRRNEQFF	TGTGCCAGCAGCTTAGACGGCGGGGGAAGAAGAAATGAGCAGTTCTTC
15	TRBD1	TRBV6-1	NA	TRBJ1-1	CASSERDRANTEAFF	TGTGCCAGCAGTGAACGGGACAGGGCTAACACTGAAGCTTTCTTT
12	NA	TRBV2	NA	TRBJ2-7	CASSSLSYEQYF	TGTGCCAGCAGTTCCCTCTCCTACGAGCAGTACTTC
13	NA	TRBV6-5	NA	TRBJ1-1	CASSYKRNTEAFF	TGTGCCAGCAGTTACAAGAGGAACACTGAAGCTTTCTTT
16	TRBD2	TRBV18	NA	TRBJ2-3	CASSAGRTSATDTQYF	TGTGCCAGCTCGGCCGGTCGAACTAGCGCCACAGATACGCAGTATTTT
16	TRBD1	TRBV5-1	NA	TRBJ1-4	CASSLDRARGSEKLFF	TGCGCCAGCAGCTTGGACAGGGCCAGGGGGAGTGAAAAACTGTTTTTT
13	NA	TRBV14	NA	TRBJ1-1	CASSHTTGTEAFF	TGTGCCAGCAGCCACACGACCGGGACTGAAGCTTTCTTT
15	NA	TRBV6-1	few	TRBJ1-6	CASTPGSSYNSPLHF	TGTGCCAGCACCCCAGGGAGCTCCTATAATTCACCCCTCCACTTT
15	TRBD2	TRBV29-1	NA	TRBJ2-2	CSVEAAGANTGELFF	TGCAGCGTTGAGGCAGCGGGGGCGAACACCGGGGAGCTGTTTTTT
13	TRBD1	TRBV10-1	NA	TRBJ2-1	CASSSDRVNEQFF	TGCGCCAGCTCTTCGGACAGGGTGAATGAGCAGTTCTTC
13	TRBD2	TRBV2	NA	TRBJ2-3	CASGRGHTDTQYF	TGTGCCAGCGGGAGGGGTCACACAGATACGCAGTATTTT
14	NA	TRBV5-1	NA	TRBJ2-1	CASSLATGPGEQFF	TGCGCCAGCAGCTTGGCCACAGGGCCGGGTGAGCAGTTCTTC
13	TRBD1	TRBV5-6	NA	TRBJ1-2	CASSKRTGEGYTF	TGTGCCAGCTCTAAACGGACAGGGGAAGGCTACACCTTC